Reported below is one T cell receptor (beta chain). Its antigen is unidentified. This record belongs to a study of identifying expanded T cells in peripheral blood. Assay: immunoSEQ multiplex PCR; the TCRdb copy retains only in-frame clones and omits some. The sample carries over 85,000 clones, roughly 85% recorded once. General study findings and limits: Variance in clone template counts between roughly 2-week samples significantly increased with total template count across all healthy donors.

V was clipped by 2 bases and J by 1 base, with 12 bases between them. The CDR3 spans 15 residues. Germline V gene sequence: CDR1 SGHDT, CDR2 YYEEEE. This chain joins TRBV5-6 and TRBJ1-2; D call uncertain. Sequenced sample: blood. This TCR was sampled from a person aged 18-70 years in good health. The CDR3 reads CASSLRPAINYGYTF. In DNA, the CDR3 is TGTGCCAGCAGCTTAAGGCCTGCTATTAACTATGGCTACACCTTC.